This entry lists 17 T cell receptor beta chains sequenced from one sample in a study of shared clonotypes between healthy human individuals. Sequenced by immunoSEQ multiplex PCR; TCRdb stores in-frame clones only, minus some. The table shows over a million clones, with around 82% occurring only once. Sequenced sample: memory CD4+ T cells from PBMCs. Subset in this sample: CD45RA-negative fraction. Source of these receptors: a man younger than 30 in good health. Some clones in this sample may be carry-over from other donors' samples.

This clone came up once. Other DNA sequences within the sample encode an identical CDR3. CDR3 bases: TGTGCCAGCAGTCCAACCGGCCGGTCTGGAAACACCATATATTTT. It is translated as CASSPTGRSGNTIYF. The rearrangement joins TRBV28 to TRBJ1-3; D not resolved. The V gene's germline CDR1 is MDHEN and CDR2 SYDVKM. This CDR3 contains 15 residues. Deletions cut 5 bases from V and 1 base from J, with 12 bases between. Supplemented by reference TRBV28 and TRBJ1-3, the full variable domain reads DVKVTQSSRYLVKRTGEKVFLECVQDMDHENMFWYRQDPGLGLRLIYFSYDVKMKEKGDIPEGYSVSREKKERFSLILESASTNQTSMYLCASSPTGRSGNTIYFGEGSWLTVV.

This clone was observed at least ten times. The V call is TRBV7-2, the J call TRBJ1-1, with 8 bases lining up with TRBD1. Germline CDR1 reads SGHTA; CDR2 reads FQGNSA. Trimming took 3 bases from V and 5 from J; bases not matched to a gene: 8. The CDR3 is 15 residues long. The CDR3 DNA sequence: TGTGCCAGCAGCTTCCGGACAGGGTTGGATACTGAAGCTTTCTTT. The encoded protein is CASSFRTGLDTEAFF. Full variable domain (outside the CDR3, taken from reference TRBV7-2 and TRBJ1-1): GAGVSQSPSNKVTEKGKDVELRCDPISGHTALYWYRQSLGQGLEFLIYFQGNSAPDKSGLPSDRFSAERTGGSVSTLTIQRTQQEDSAVYLCASSFRTGLDTEAFFGQGTRLTVV.

This CDR3 is CACQKDSYYSYEQYF. The CDR3 bases are TGTGCCTGCCAAAAGGACAGCTACTACTCCTACGAGCAGTACTTC. The genes are TRBV30 and TRBJ2-7; TRBD1 might be the D (6 bases). Trimming shortened V by 6 bases and J by 0 bases, and 18 bases separated the two germline ends. Germline CDR1 is GTSNPN and CDR2 is SVGIG (reference sequence). The CDR3 length is 15 residues.

CDR3: CASETDQGEKLFF. CDR3 nucleotide sequence: TGTGCCAGCGAGACTGATCAAGGTGAAAAACTGTTTTTT. The V gene is TRBV6-6, the J gene TRBJ1-4; the D is unclear. CDR1 and CDR2 (germline): MNHNY, SVGAGI (reference sequence). V gave up 8 bases and J gave up 7 bases, with 14 bases separating them. CDR3 size: 13 residues.

This rearrangement joins TRBV19 to TRBJ2-2, with D possibly TRBD2 on 6 matching bases. V was pared by 6 bases and J by 3 bases, with 14 bases between. The CDR3 runs 15 residues. Germline CDR1 reads LNHDA; CDR2 reads SQIVND (reference sequence). CDR3 nucleotides: TGTGCCAGTAGCATGGTACTAGCAGACACCGGGGAGCTGTTTTTT. This sequence encodes CASSMVLADTGELFF.

The chain has TRBV30 and TRBJ1-5; D is unresolved. Germline lookup yields CDR1 GTSNPN and CDR2 SVGIG (reference sequence). The CDR3 totals 13 residues. V gave up 6 bases and J gave up 4 bases, with 13 bases separating them. DNA for the CDR3: TGTGCCTGTGGCGCCCTTGGGAATCAGCCCCAGCATTTT. As protein: CACGALGNQPQHF.

This chain joins TRBV5-6 and TRBJ1-1; 10 bases fit TRBD1. The ends lost 3 bases at V and 7 bases at J; junction bases unmatched: 6. The CDR3 is 14 amino acids. Germline-derived CDR1 and CDR2 are SGHDT and YYEEEE. In nucleotides, the CDR3 is TGTGCCAGCAGCTCGACAGGGGGCGGGATTGAAGCTTTCTTT. Translation gives CASSSTGGGIEAFF.

The chain couples TRBV7-3 to TRBJ2-3; perhaps TRBD1 as D (5 bases). The V end lost 5 bases, the J end lost 9 bases, and 21 bases lay between the germline ends. Per germline, CDR1 SGHTA and CDR2 FQGTGA. CDR3 length: 15 residues. The CDR3 protein is CASSPRAGLRLTQYF. The CDR3 coding sequence is TGTGCCAGCAGCCCCCGGGCAGGGTTAAGATTGACGCAGTATTTT.

The V gene is TRBV4-1, the J gene TRBJ2-1, with TRBD2 matching 8 bases. The germline gives CDR1 MGHRA, CDR2 YSYEKL. V gave up 3 bases and J gave up 6 bases; unmatched junction bases: 7. CDR3 length equals 15 residues. Here the CDR3 reads CASSQMAGTSNEQFF. DNA of the CDR3: TGCGCCAGCAGCCAGATGGCGGGGACTAGCAATGAGCAGTTCTTC.

Remarks on this clone: A single base separates this from a much larger clone, so it may be a read error. Other nucleotide sequences in the sample specify the same CDR3. The V and J genes are TRBV5-1 and TRBJ2-2; 7 bases match TRBD2. The trim removed 0 bases at V and 1 base at J, leaving 3 bases unmatched. CDR1 SGHRS and CDR2 YFSETQ come from the germline V gene. This CDR3 contains 16 residues. CDR3 residues: CASSLGPSGNTGELFF. Here the CDR3 DNA reads TGCGCCAGCAGCTTGGGTCCTAGCGGGAACACCGGGGAGCTGTTTTTT.

CDR3 nucleotides: TGTGCCAGCAGCGTAGCCCCAAGCACAGGGGGAGGACTCGAGCAGTACTTC. Translation gives CASSVAPSTGGGLEQYF. This chain uses TRBV9 with TRBJ2-7; 8 nucleotides agree with TRBD1. The J segment lost 6 bases and the V segment lost 0 bases, leaving 14 bases of the junction unmatched. Germline-derived CDR1 and CDR2 are SGDLS and YYNGEE. The CDR3 contains 17 residues.

V usage is TRBV5-1 and J usage is TRBJ2-1; the D is unclear. This CDR3 has 14 residues. V shed 5 bases and J shed 7 bases, with 16 bases lying between them. CDR1 is SGHRS and CDR2 is YFSETQ in the germline V gene. CDR3 nucleotide sequence: TGCGCCAGCAGGCAGTTAGCCCTCGGGAATGAGCAGTTCTTC. Translated, it gives CASRQLALGNEQFF.

J is TRBJ2-1 and V is TRBV4-3; no clear D gene. The germline V and J ends were trimmed by 1 base and 9 bases, with 13 bases remaining between them. The CDR3 extends over 14 amino acids. Germline V gene data show CDR1 as LGHNA and CDR2 as YSLEER. The CDR3 reads CASSQVYRVGEQFF. The CDR3 coding sequence is TGCGCCAGCAGCCAAGTTTATAGGGTGGGTGAGCAGTTCTTC.

The gene calls are TRBV11-2 and TRBJ2-3; the D is unclear. Between the trimmed V and J ends, which lost 2 bases and 0 bases, there was a span of 12 bases. Germline V gene sequence: CDR1 SGHAT, CDR2 FQNNGV. This CDR3 region has 16 residues. CDR3 DNA sequence: TGTGCCAGCAGCTTAACATTAAGCGCTAGCACAGATACGCAGTATTTT. This sequence encodes CASSLTLSASTDTQYF.

On this clone itself: The sample has other DNA sequences that encode this CDR3 too. The rearrangement uses TRBV9 and TRBJ2-3, with 9 bases matching TRBD1. This CDR3 spans 14 amino acids. Germline V lookup: CDR1 SGDLS, CDR2 YYNGEE. V lost 2 bases to trimming and J lost 6 bases; unmatched junction nucleotides: 4. The CDR3 nucleotides read TGTGCCAGCAGCGTCAGACAGGGGGACGATACGCAGTATTTT. This encodes CASSVRQGDDTQYF.

V is TRBV28 and J is TRBJ2-3; 10 bases fit TRBD2. The CDR3 consists of 13 residues. With 9 bases clipped from V and 3 bases from J, the junction kept 3 bases outside the gene matches. CDR1 and CDR2 (germline): MDHEN, SYDVKM. In nucleotides, the CDR3 is TGTGCCAGTAAGCGGGGGGGGACAGATACGCAGTATTTT. Its translation is CASKRGGTDTQYF.

The chain recombines TRBV12-5 with TRBJ2-1; 9 nucleotides match TRBD1. V was clipped by 0 bases and J by 1 base; unmatched bases: 7. This CDR3 region has 18 residues. The germline CDR1 and CDR2 sequences are LGHNT and FRNRAP. The CDR3 coding sequence is TGTGCTAGTGGTTTGGTACCCGGGACAGGGAGTTCCTACAATGAGCAGTTCTTC. This sequence encodes CASGLVPGTGSSYNEQFF.